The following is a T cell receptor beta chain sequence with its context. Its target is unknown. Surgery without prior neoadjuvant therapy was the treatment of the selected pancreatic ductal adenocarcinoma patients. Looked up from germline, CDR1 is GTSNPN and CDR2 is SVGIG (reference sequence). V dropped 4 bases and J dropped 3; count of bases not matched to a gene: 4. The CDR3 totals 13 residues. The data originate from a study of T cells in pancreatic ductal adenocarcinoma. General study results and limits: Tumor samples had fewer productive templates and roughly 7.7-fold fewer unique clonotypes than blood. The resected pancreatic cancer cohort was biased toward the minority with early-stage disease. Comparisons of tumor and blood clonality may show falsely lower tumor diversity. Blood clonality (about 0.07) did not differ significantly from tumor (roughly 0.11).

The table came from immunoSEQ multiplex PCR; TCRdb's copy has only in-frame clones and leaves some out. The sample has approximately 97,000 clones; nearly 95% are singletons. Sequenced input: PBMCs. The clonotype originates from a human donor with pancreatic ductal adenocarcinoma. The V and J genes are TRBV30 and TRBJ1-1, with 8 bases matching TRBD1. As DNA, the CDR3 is TGTGCCTGGACTGGACAGGGATACACTGAAGCTTTCTTT. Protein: CAWTGQGYTEAFF.